Shown below are 16 T cell receptor beta chains from a single sample sequenced in a study of shared clonotypes between healthy human individuals. CD45RO-negative, CCR7-selected cells formed the naive CD8 fraction, which excluded terminally differentiated effector memory CD45RA+ cells. Data came from immunoSEQ multiplex PCR; TCRdb stores just in-frame clones and leaves some out. The sample shows about 2.1 million clones, around 93% of them seen only once. Sequenced input: naive CD8+ T cells from PBMCs. The receptors stem from a young man in good health. Some clones in this sample may be carry-over from other donors' samples.

The J gene is TRBJ1-5, the V gene TRBV28; the match to TRBD1 covers 8 bases. The CDR3 runs to 13 residues. The germline CDR1 and CDR2 sequences are MDHEN and SYDVKM. Written as DNA, the CDR3 is TGTGCAGGTCAGGACAGGGGCAATCAGCCCCAGCATTTT. Amino acid sequence: CAGQDRGNQPQHF.

V usage is TRBV6-5 and J usage is TRBJ2-1, with 10 bases identical to TRBD1. Looked up from germline, CDR1 is MNHEY and CDR2 is SVGAGI. The CDR3 spans 13 residues. The trim removed 5 bases at V and 10 bases at J, leaving 5 bases unmatched. DNA for the CDR3: TGTGCCAGCAGTCATCCGACAGGGGGCGAGCAGTTCTTC. This sequence encodes CASSHPTGGEQFF.

This clone was detected once. This chain uses TRBV5-4 with TRBJ2-1; possibly TRBD2 for D (6 bases). CDR3 length: 11 amino acids. V lost 4 bases and J lost 10, with 9 bases in between. Germline V CDR1 and CDR2: SGHNT, YYREEE (reference sequence). CDR3 sequence reads: CASSAGPEQFF. For the CDR3, the DNA is TGTGCCAGCAGCGCGGGACCAGAGCAGTTCTTC.

The chain has TRBV29-1 and TRBJ1-1, with D possibly TRBD1 on 6 matching bases. The CDR3 spans 13 residues. Germline values: CDR1 SQVTM, CDR2 ANQGSEA. The V end lost 8 bases, the J end lost 0 bases, and 13 bases lay between the germline ends. The CDR3: CSILRGMNTEAFF. The CDR3 DNA sequence: TGCAGCATCCTCAGGGGCATGAACACTGAAGCTTTCTTT. Variable domain in full (rest from reference TRBV29-1 and TRBJ1-1): SAVISQKPSRDICQRGTSLTIQCQVDSQVTMMFWYRQQPGQSLTLIATANQGSEATYESGFVIDKFPISRPNLTFSTLTVSNMSPEDSSIYLCSILRGMNTEAFFGQGTRLTVV.

V usage is TRBV5-1 and J usage is TRBJ1-4; TRBD1 matches at 7 bases. The CDR3 loop spans 13 amino acids. Germline-derived CDR1 and CDR2 are SGHRS and YFSETQ. Losses at the gene ends were 3 bases for V and 12 bases for J; bases not matched to a gene: 8. The CDR3 protein is CASSSGQAIELFF. CDR3 nucleotides: TGCGCCAGCAGCTCCGGACAGGCAATAGAACTGTTTTTT.

This chain joins TRBV5-6 and TRBJ2-7; a possible D gene is TRBD1 (5 bases). Per the germline V gene, CDR1 is SGHDT and CDR2 is YYEEEE. The CDR3 covers 14 residues. V lost 4 bases to trimming and J lost 2 bases, with 13 bases between them. Written as DNA, the CDR3 is TGTGCCAGCAGCATAGGGGATTTCACCTACGAGCAGTACTTC. Its protein is CASSIGDFTYEQYF.

The genes are TRBV15 and TRBJ2-2, with TRBD1 as a possible D gene (6 bases). The length of the CDR3 is 15 residues. Germline CDR1 and CDR2: LNHNV and YYDKDF (reference sequence). The V and J ends lost 6 bases and 5 bases respectively, with 16 bases between them. The CDR3 here is CATSEKQGGTGELFF. DNA of the CDR3: TGTGCCACCAGTGAAAAACAGGGTGGAACCGGGGAGCTGTTTTTT.

The CDR3 sequence: CASSPRTGQRSYEQYF. The CDR3 DNA reads TGTGCCAGCAGCCCCCGGACAGGTCAAAGATCCTACGAGCAGTACTTC. This chain connects TRBV7-9 to TRBJ2-7; TRBD1 matches 7 bases. V gave up 5 bases and J gave up 1 base; unmatched junction bases: 11. This CDR3 is built from 16 residues. CDR1 and CDR2 from the germline V gene are SEHNR and FQNEAQ (reference sequence).

The chain employs TRBV27 and TRBJ2-4; 9 nucleotides align to TRBD1. CDR3 length: 17 amino acids. Germline V gene lookup returns CDR1 MNHEY and CDR2 SMNVEV (reference sequence). V shed 9 bases and J 3 bases; nucleotides not matched to a gene: 15. The CDR3 protein is CARPRDREHRGKNIQYF. The DNA of the CDR3 is TGTGCCAGACCCCGGGACAGGGAGCATCGAGGCAAAAACATTCAGTACTTC.

V is TRBV5-4 and J is TRBJ1-1, with D hard to call. The CDR3 has 14 amino acids. Trimming stripped 10 bases from V and 0 bases from J, with 16 bases between. The germline gives CDR1 SGHNT, CDR2 YYREEE (reference sequence). This CDR3 reads CACQSDYLNTEAFF. The CDR3 DNA reads as TGTGCCTGCCAAAGTGACTACCTGAACACTGAAGCTTTCTTT.

This rearrangement joins TRBV9 to TRBJ2-7; 7 nucleotides agree with TRBD1. Germline loops: CDR1 SGDLS, CDR2 YYNGEE. This CDR3 has 15 amino acids. V shed 4 bases and J 4 bases; nucleotides not matched to a gene: 11. The DNA of the CDR3 is TGTGCCAGCAGCTCCCGGGACAGCCGATCTTACGAGCAGTACTTC. This translates into CASSSRDSRSYEQYF. Full variable domain (missing parts from reference TRBV9 and TRBJ2-7): DSGVTQTPKHLITATGQRVTLRCSPRSGDLSVYWYQQSLDQGLQFLIQYYNGEERAKGNILERFSAQQFPDLHSELNLSSLELGDSALYFCASSSRDSRSYEQYFGPGTRLTVT.

The gene calls are TRBV9 and TRBJ2-7, with D maybe TRBD2 (6 bases). Trimming cost V 0 bases and J 0 bases, with 13 bases left between them. The CDR3 runs 16 residues. The germline V gene encodes CDR1 SGDLS and CDR2 YYNGEE. The CDR3 DNA reads TGTGCCAGCAGCGTAGAAGGCGGGGCGAACTCCTACGAGCAGTACTTC. Residues: CASSVEGGANSYEQYF.

The chain links TRBV9 to TRBJ2-1, with D perhaps TRBD2 (5 bases). Trimming took 4 bases from V and 3 from J, leaving 17 bases between them. CDR3 size: 16 residues. In germline, CDR1 is SGDLS, CDR2 YYNGEE. The CDR3 loop reads CASSPRGSEDYNEQFF. CDR3 coding DNA: TGTGCCAGCAGCCCCCGGGGTAGCGAGGACTACAATGAGCAGTTCTTC.

This sequence joins TRBV5-6 and TRBJ1-2, with unresolved D. V shed 2 bases and J shed 3 bases, with 17 bases lying between them. Germline loops: CDR1 SGHDT, CDR2 YYEEEE. The CDR3 is 16 amino acids. The CDR3 here is CASSLREAVGYYGYTF. The CDR3 nucleotides are TGTGCCAGCAGCTTAAGAGAGGCGGTGGGATACTATGGCTACACCTTC.

J is TRBJ2-7 and V is TRBV5-6; 8 bases map to TRBD2. The CDR3 totals 14 residues. With V trimmed by 2 bases and J by 6 bases, 7 bases remained unmatched. Per germline, CDR1 SGHDT and CDR2 YYEEEE. The CDR3 protein is CASSFGGRQGEQYF. The DNA of the CDR3 is TGTGCCAGCAGCTTCGGCGGGAGGCAGGGCGAGCAGTACTTC. The whole variable domain, filled in from reference TRBV5-6 and TRBJ2-7, reads DAGVTQSPTHLIKTRGQQVTLRCSPKSGHDTVSWYQQALGQGPQFIFQYYEEEERQRGNFPDRFSGHQFPNYSSELNVNALLLGDSALYLCASSFGGRQGEQYFGPGTRLTVT.

The chain uses TRBV27 and TRBJ1-4; no firm D call. The CDR3 is 14 residues long. V was trimmed by 6 bases and J by 6 bases, leaving 14 bases between them. In germline, CDR1 is MNHEY, CDR2 SMNVEV (reference sequence). The CDR3 sequence is CASRYRARHEKLFF. CDR3 coding DNA: TGTGCCAGCAGATACAGAGCCCGGCATGAAAAACTGTTTTTT.